Listed below are T cell receptor beta chains from one sample, sequenced in a study of control samples from healthy donors and cancer patients. The data were produced by immunoSEQ multiplex PCR, yet TCRdb's version contains in-frame clones alone and is incomplete. The profile covers about 80,000 clones, with about 89% appearing a single time and 7.6% taken by the ten largest. Source material: blood. The receptor set was obtained from a woman aged 60-70 years in good health. Each CDR3 is given with its conserved first and last residue.

V,J,CDR3
TRBV28,TRBJ2-3,CASSLGLAGGGADTQYF
TRBV5-1,TRBJ2-7,CASSLIASSYEQYF
TRBV6-5,TRBJ1-6,CAAQGGTSPLHF
TRBV10-3,TRBJ2-1,CASGTSGGPSSYNEQFF
TRBV6-1,TRBJ1-1,CASSEQTGGPLMNTEAFF
TRBV11-2,TRBJ2-7,CASSLGDSLNYEQYF
TRBV6-5,TRBJ1-2,CASSYRTGRNGYTF
TRBV7-2,TRBJ1-1,CASSLGLVISEAFF
TRBV28,TRBJ2-7,CASSPRQGYEQYF
TRBV5-5,TRBJ2-7,CASSLEGVQSSYEQYF
TRBV29-1,TRBJ1-1,CSVVGGRSDTEAFF
TRBV6-6,TRBJ1-1,CASSYGTGGGTEAFF
TRBV24-1,TRBJ2-5,CATSRGTSGSVLETQYF
TRBV5-1,TRBJ2-3,CASSRDSRTDTQYF
TRBV11-3,TRBJ2-5,CASSFRDEGWETQYF
TRBV11-3,TRBJ2-3,CASSPGTNEQYF
TRBV7-2,TRBJ2-5,CASSRLGSETQYF
TRBV11-2,TRBJ2-1,CASSLARNEQFF
TRBV24-1,TRBJ2-7,CATSDSSGTSGSYEQYF
TRBV5-6,TRBJ2-3,CASSYQWGSDTQYF
TRBV12-3/TRBV12-4,TRBJ2-7,CASSQIRFHEQYF
TRBV28,TRBJ2-4,CASSLLATGGENIQYF
TRBV7-8,TRBJ1-2,CASSPTGGGYGYTF
TRBV19,TRBJ2-2,CASSTVAGGPLTGELFF
TRBV6-7,TRBJ2-1,CASSSSDRGLRGVGSYNEQFF
TRBV11-3,TRBJ2-1,CASSLAAEPQFF
TRBV6-1,TRBJ2-5,CASSEEERQGGQETQYF
TRBV14,TRBJ1-2,CASSQTFGGGYTF
TRBV5-6,TRBJ2-5,CASSFYQGKETQYF
TRBV7-3,TRBJ2-2,CASSHGGELFF
TRBV4-3,TRBJ2-2,CASSQEITGELFF
TRBV5-1,TRBJ2-3,CASSSGSGGGTDTQYF
TRBV10-3,TRBJ1-2,CAIRRDRDLGYTF
TRBV5-1,TRBJ2-3,CASSYLAGVTDTQYF
TRBV19,TRBJ2-7,CASSIVGGPAYEQYF
TRBV5-1,TRBJ1-1,CASSSGQWEDTEAFF
TRBV7-9,TRBJ2-1,CASSPTSSEQFF
TRBV3-1/TRBV3-2,TRBJ1-6,CASSQGGRNNSPLHF
TRBV3-1/TRBV3-2,TRBJ2-1,CASSFSGGNEQFF
TRBV7-3,TRBJ2-5,CASSFSGSEETQYF
TRBV19,TRBJ2-3,CASSRSSWLAQGDTQYF
TRBV7-2,TRBJ2-5,CASSRGGEETQYF
TRBV4-1,TRBJ2-7,CASSQDPGNYEQYF
TRBV5-5,TRBJ2-5,CASSYGGALQETQYF